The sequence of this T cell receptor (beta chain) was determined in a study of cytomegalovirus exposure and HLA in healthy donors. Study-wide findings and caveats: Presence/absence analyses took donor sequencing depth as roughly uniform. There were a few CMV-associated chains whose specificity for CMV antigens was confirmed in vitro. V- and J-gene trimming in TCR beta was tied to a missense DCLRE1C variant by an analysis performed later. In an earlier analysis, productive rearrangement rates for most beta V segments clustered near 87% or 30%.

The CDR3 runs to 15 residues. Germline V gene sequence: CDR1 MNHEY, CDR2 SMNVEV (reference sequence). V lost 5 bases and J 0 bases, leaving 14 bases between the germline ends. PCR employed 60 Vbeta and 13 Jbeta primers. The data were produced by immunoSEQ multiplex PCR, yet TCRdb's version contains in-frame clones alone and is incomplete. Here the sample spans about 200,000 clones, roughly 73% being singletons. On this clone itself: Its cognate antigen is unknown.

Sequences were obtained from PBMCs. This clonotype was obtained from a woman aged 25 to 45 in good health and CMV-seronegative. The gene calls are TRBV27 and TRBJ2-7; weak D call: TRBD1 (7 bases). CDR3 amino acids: CASSPRGAGSYEQYF. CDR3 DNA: TGTGCCAGCAGTCCCAGGGGGGCGGGCTCCTACGAGCAGTACTTC.